This T cell receptor (beta chain) was identified during a study of a mutant IDH1 vaccine in newly diagnosed glioma. In the study overall: Most patients had received both radiotherapy and temozolomide, the prior options being radiotherapy, temozolomide, or both.

Time point described: baseline, week 1 (first vaccination visit). Treatment: pre-vaccination baseline after standard-of-care therapy. The study enrolled donors with new WHO grade 3 or 4 IDH1-mutant, ATRX-lost astrocytomas. TCRdb's table, derived via immunoSEQ multiplex PCR, lists solely in-frame clones and lacks some. The sample consists of roughly 15,000 clones, 80% to 90% of them appearing once. Germline V gene data show CDR1 as SNHLY and CDR2 as FYNNEI. The ends lost 4 bases at V and 4 bases at J; junction bases unmatched: 10. This CDR3 has 16 residues. The receptor comes from a woman in her forties with glioma. Some clones in this sample may be carry-over from other donors' samples. The sequenced sample was PBMCs, obtained from a glioma patient treated with radiotherapy, temozolomide or both. The rearrangement uses TRBV2 and TRBJ2-3; 8 positions agree with TRBD2. DNA for the CDR3: TGTGCCAGCAGTGCAACCAGCGGGGGTGTATCAGATACGCAGTATTTT. This codes for CASSATSGGVSDTQYF.